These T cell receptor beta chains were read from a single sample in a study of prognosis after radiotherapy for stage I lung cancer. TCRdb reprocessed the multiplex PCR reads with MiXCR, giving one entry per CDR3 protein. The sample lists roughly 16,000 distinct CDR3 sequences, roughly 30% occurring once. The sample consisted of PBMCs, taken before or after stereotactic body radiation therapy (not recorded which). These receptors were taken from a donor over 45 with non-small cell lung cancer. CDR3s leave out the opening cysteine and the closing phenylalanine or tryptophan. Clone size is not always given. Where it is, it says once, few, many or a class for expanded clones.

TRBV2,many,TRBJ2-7,ASSEGGDYEQY
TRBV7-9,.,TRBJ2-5,ASSDRGQETQY
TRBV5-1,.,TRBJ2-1,ASSSTSWKYEQF
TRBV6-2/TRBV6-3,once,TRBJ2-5,ASSTTPGTSGRAQY
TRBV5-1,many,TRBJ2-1,ASSISGSLNNEQF
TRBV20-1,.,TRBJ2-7,SARGPLAGHEQY
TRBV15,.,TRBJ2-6,ATSSSQNGVPGANVLT
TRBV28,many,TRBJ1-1,ASRPQGKGTEAF
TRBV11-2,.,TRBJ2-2,ASSTGVRSTGELF
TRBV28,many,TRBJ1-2,ASRVGGAGYGYT
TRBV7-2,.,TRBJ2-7,ASSLTGFSYEQY
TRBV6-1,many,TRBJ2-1,ASKEASGAYNEQF
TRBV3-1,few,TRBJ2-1,ASSLAGGYNEQF
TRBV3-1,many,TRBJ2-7,ASSQGRGYEQY
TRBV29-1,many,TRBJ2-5,SGRLAGSRFVETQY
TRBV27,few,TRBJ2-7,ASRLMLSGVHEQY
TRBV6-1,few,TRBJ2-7,ASTPPGISGKYEQY
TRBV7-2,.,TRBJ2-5,ASSLGWGARETQY
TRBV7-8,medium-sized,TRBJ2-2,ASSQGAWTGELF
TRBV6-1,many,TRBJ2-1,ASSDGQGAIDEQF
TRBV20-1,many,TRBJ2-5,SAPMPGGETQY
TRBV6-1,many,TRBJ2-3,ASSQLGTDTQY
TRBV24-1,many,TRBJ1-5,ATSDRGTHSQPQH
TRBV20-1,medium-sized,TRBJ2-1,SANQVLSSYNEQF
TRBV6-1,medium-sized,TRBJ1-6,ASTPIDRWGSPLH
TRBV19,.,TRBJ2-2,ASSTFSGPTNTGELL
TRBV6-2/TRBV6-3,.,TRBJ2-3,ASSLTTKGDTQY
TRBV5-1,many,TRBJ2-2,ASSSPGTTNTGELF
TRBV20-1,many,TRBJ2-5,SARQYQETQY
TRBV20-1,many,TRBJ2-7,SARAYLRGTGFDEQY
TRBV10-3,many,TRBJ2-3,AISDLGQGSDTQY
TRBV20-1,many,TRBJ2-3,SAKPRETQY
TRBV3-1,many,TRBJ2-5,ASSQGSVGTQY
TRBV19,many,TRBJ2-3,ASSIQGATQY
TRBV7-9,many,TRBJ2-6,ASSFVAAGRRGANVLT
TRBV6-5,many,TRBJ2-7,ASSYSMSYEQY
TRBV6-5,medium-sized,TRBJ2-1,ASSFAGSSYNEQF
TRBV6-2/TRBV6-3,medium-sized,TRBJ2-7,ASSYSEGIEQY
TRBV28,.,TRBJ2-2,ANTSLGLAGAWELF
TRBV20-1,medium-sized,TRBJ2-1,SARERTSSNEQF
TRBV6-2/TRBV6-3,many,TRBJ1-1,ASSYAPTGMNTEAF